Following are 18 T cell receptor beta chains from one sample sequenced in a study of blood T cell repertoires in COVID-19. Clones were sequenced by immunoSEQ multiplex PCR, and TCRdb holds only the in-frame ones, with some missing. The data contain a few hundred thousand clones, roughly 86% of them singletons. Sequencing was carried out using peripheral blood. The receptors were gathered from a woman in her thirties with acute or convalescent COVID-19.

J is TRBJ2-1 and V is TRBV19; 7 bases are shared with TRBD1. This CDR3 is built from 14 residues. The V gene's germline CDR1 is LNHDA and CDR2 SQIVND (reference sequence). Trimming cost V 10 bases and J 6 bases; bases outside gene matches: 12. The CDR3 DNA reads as TGTGCCACAAAAACAGGGGCTGTAGGCAATGAGCAGTTCTTC. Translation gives CATKTGAVGNEQFF. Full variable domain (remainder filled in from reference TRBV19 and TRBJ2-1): DGGITQSPKYLFRKEGQNVTLSCEQNLNHDAMYWYRQDPGQGLRLIYYSQIVNDFQKGDIAEGYSVSREKKESFPLTVTSAQKNPTAFYLCATKTGAVGNEQFFGPGTRLTVL.

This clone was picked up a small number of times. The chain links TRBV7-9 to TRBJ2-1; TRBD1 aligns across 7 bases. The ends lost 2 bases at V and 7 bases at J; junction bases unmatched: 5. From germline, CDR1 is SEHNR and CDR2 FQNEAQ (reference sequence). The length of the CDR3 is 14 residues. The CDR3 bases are TGTGCCAGCAGCTTAATCGTCAGGGGGAATGAGCAGTTCTTC. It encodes CASSLIVRGNEQFF.

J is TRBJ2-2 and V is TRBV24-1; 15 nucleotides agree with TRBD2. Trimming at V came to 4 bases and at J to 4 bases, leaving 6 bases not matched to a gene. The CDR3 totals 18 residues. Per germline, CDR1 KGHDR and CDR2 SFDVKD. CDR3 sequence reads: CATSERGTSGRRTGELFF. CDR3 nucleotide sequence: TGTGCCACCAGTGAGCGCGGGACTAGCGGGAGGCGCACCGGGGAGCTGTTTTTT.

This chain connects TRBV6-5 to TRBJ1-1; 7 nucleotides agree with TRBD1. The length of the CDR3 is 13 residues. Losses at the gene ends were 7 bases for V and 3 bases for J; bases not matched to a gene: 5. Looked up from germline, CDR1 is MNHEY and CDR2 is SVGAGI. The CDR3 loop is CASNRDRYTEAFF. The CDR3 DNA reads TGTGCCAGCAATCGGGACAGATACACTGAAGCTTTCTTT.

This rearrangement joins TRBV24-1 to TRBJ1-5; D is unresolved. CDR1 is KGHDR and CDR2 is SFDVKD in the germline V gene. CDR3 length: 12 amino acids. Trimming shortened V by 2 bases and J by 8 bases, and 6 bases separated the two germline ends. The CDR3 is CATSDSVEPQHF. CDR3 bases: TGTGCCACCAGTGATTCGGTGGAGCCCCAGCATTTT.

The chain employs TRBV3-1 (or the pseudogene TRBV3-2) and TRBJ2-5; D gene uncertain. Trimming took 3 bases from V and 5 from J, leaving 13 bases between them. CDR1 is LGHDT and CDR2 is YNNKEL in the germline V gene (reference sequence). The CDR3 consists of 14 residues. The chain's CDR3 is CASSHRSVGETQYF. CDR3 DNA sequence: TGTGCCAGCAGCCACAGAAGCGTTGGGGAGACCCAGTACTTC.

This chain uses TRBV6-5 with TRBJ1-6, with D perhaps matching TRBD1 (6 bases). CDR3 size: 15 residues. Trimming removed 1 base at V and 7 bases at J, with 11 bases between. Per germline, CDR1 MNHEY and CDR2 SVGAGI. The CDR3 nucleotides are TGTGCCAGCAGTTACTACAGGGAAACGAATTCACCCCTCCACTTT. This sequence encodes CASSYYRETNSPLHF.

CDR3 region: CSVLGQGEKLFF. CDR3 DNA sequence: TGCAGCGTATTGGGACAGGGCGAAAAACTGTTTTTT. The chain couples TRBV29-1 to TRBJ1-4, with 9 bases matching TRBD1. The CDR3 totals 12 residues. In germline, CDR1 is SQVTM, CDR2 ANQGSEA. V was clipped by 6 bases and J by 8 bases; unmatched bases: 4.

In DNA, the CDR3 is TGTGCCAGCAGCCCCCCAGTCTTATCCTACAATGAGCAGTTCTTC. Translation gives CASSPPVLSYNEQFF. The rearrangement joins TRBV21-1 to TRBJ2-1; the table's TRBD1 call for D was not verified on the DNA. TRBV21-1 constitutes a pseudogene. This CDR3 spans 15 amino acids.

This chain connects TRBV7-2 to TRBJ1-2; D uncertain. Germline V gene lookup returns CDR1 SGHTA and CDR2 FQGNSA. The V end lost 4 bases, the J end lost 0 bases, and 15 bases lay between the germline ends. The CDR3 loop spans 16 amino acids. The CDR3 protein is CASSSLGSYTNYGYTF. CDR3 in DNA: TGTGCCAGCAGCTCCTTGGGCAGCTACACTAACTATGGCTACACCTTC.

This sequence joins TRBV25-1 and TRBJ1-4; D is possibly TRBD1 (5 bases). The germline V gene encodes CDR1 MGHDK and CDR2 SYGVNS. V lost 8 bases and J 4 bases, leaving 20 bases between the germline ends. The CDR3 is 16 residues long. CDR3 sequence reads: CASSNRAGVINEKLFF. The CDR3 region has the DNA TGTGCCAGCTCCAACCGGGCGGGGGTCATTAATGAAAAACTGTTTTTT.

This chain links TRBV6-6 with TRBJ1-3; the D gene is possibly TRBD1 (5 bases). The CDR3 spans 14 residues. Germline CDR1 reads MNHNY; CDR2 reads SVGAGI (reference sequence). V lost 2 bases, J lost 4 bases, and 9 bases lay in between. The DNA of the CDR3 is TGTGCCAGCAGTTACGCACAGGCGGGAAACACCATATATTTT. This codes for CASSYAQAGNTIYF.

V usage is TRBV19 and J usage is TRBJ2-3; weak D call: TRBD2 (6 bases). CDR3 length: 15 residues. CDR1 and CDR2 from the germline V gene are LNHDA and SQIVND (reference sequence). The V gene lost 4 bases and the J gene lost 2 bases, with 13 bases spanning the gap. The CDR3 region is CASSTPPGATDTQYF. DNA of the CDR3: TGTGCCAGTAGTACCCCCCCGGGAGCCACAGATACGCAGTATTTT. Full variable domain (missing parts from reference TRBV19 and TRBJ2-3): DGGITQSPKYLFRKEGQNVTLSCEQNLNHDAMYWYRQDPGQGLRLIYYSQIVNDFQKGDIAEGYSVSREKKESFPLTVTSAQKNPTAFYLCASSTPPGATDTQYFGPGTRLTVL.

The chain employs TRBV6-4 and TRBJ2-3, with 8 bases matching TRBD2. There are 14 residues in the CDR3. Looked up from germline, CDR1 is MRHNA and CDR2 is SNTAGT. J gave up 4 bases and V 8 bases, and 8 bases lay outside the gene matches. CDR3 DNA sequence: TGTGCCAGCTCAAAAAGCGGGAGCCCAGATACGCAGTATTTT. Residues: CASSKSGSPDTQYF.

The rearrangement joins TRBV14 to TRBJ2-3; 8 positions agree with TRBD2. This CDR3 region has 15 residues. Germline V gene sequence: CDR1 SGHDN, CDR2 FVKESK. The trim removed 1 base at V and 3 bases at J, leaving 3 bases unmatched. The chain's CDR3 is CASSQGGLGTDTQYF. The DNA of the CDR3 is TGTGCCAGCAGCCAAGGGGGACTAGGTACAGATACGCAGTATTTT. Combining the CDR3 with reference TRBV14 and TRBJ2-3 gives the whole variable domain EAGVTQFPSHSVIEKGQTVTLRCDPISGHDNLYWYRRVMGKEIKFLLHFVKESKQDESGMPNNRFLAERTGGTYSTLKVQPAELEDSGVYFCASSQGGLGTDTQYFGPGTRLTVL.

CDR3 protein: CASIGETSGRKAEQFF. The CDR3 nucleotides are TGTGCCAGTATAGGGGAGACTAGCGGGAGAAAAGCTGAGCAGTTCTTC. The V gene is TRBV19, the J gene TRBJ2-1, with 12 bases that match TRBD2. Germline V gene data show CDR1 as LNHDA and CDR2 as SQIVND (reference sequence). The CDR3 contains 16 residues. J was trimmed by 9 bases and V by 7 bases; bases with no gene match: 13.

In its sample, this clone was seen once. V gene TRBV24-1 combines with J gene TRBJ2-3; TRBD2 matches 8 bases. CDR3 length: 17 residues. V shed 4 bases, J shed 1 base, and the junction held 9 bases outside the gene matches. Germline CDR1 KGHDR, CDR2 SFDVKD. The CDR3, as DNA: TGTGCCACCAGTGACCCGCCGGGAGCGGGAGGCACAGATACGCAGTATTTT. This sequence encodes CATSDPPGAGGTDTQYF.

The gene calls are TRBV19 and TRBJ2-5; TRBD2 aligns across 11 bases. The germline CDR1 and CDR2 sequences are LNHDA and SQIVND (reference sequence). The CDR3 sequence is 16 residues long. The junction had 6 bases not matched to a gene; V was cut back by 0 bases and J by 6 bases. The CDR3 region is CASSIETSGSRKTQYF. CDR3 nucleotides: TGTGCCAGTAGTATAGAAACTAGCGGGAGTCGGAAGACCCAGTACTTC.